This T cell receptor (beta chain) is from a study of cytomegalovirus exposure and HLA in healthy donors. The study, taken as a whole, reports: Many donors carried some public TCRs, although rarity characterized most TCR sequences. Within an earlier analysis, most TCR beta V segments proved productive either about 87% or about 30% of the time. When analyzed later, a missense DCLRE1C variant was found to be linked to TCR beta V- and J-gene trimming.

The PCR contained 60 Vbeta and 13 Jbeta primers. Assay used: immunoSEQ multiplex PCR; TCRdb lists only in-frame clones, some missing. The top ten clones hold 5% to 6% of a sample with some 250,000 clones, about 80% of them seen once. This clone has more than one count but fewer than ten. Antigen specificity is unknown. Germline loops: CDR1 SGHVS, CDR2 FNYEAQ. CDR3 length equals 15 residues. V dropped 5 bases and J dropped 0; count of bases not matched to a gene: 4. The sequence was collected from a woman aged 40 to 50 in good health and CMV-seropositive. The rearrangement links TRBV7-6 to TRBJ2-1, with TRBD2 identical over 7 bases. The sample was PBMCs. In DNA, the CDR3 is TGTGCCAGCAGCAGCCTAGCGGTCTCCTACAATGAGCAGTTCTTC. Protein product: CASSSLAVSYNEQFF.